This T cell receptor (beta chain) was documented in a study of T cell responses to AZD1222 COVID-19 vaccine. This CDR3 is 14 amino acids long. CDR1 is MRHNA and CDR2 is SNTAGT in the germline V gene. The V end was cut by 4 bases, the J end by 5 bases, with 12 bases between. Broader study findings: The study identified only 6 or 7 AZD1222 recipients as seropositive at baseline.

Regarding this clone: The antigen is undetermined.

TCRdb's table, derived via immunoSEQ multiplex PCR, lists solely in-frame clones and lacks some. The sample carries more than 150,000 clones, 75% to 90% recorded once. The sequenced sample was peripheral blood, obtained on day 0 of MenACWY control vaccination. The chain combines TRBV6-4 with TRBJ2-1; a weak D match, TRBD2 (6 bases). This sequence originates from an adult in good health. DNA of the CDR3: TGTGCCAGCAGTGTCGGGACTGATAACAATGAGCAGTTCTTC. Translated, it gives CASSVGTDNNEQFF.